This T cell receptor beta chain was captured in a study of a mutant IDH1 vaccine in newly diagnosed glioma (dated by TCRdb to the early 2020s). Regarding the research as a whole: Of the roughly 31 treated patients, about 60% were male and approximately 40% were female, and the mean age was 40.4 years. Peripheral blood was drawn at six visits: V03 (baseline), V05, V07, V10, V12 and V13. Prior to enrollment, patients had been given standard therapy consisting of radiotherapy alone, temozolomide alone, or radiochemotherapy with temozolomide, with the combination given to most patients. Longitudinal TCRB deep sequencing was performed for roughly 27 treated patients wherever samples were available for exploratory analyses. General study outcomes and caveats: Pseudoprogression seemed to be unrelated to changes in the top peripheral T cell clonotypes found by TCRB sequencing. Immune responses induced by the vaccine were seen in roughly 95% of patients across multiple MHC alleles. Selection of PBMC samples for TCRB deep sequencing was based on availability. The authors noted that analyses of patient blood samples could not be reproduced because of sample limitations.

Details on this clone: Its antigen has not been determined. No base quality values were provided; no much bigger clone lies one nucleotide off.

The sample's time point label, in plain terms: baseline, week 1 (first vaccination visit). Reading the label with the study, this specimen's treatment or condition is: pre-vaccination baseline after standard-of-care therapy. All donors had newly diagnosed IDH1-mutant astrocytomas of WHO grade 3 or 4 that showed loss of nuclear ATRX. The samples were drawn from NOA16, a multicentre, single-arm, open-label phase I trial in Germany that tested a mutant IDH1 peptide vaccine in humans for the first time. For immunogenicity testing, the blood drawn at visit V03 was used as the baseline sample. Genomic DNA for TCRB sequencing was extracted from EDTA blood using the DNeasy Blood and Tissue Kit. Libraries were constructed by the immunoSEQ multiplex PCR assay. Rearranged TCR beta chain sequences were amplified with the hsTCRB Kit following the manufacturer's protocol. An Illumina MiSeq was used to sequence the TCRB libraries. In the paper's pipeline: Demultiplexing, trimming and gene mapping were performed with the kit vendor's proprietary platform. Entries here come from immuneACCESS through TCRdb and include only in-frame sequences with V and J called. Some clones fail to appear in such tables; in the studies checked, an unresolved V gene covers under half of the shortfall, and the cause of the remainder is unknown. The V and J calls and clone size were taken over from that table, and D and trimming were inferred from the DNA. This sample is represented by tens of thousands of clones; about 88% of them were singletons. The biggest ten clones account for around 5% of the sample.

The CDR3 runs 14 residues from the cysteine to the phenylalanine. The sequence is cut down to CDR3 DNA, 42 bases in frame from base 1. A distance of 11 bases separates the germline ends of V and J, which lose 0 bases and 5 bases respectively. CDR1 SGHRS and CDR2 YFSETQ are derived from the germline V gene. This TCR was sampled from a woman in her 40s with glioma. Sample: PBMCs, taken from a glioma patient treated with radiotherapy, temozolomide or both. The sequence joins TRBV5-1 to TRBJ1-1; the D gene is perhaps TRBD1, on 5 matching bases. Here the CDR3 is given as CASSLVGASTEAFF. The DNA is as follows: TGCGCCAGCAGCTTGGTCGGGGCTTCAACTGAAGCTTTCTTT.